This is a list of T cell receptor beta chains from one sample in a study of blood T cell repertoires in COVID-19. Assay used: immunoSEQ multiplex PCR; TCRdb lists only in-frame clones, some missing. The sample lists around 170,000 clones; roughly 90% were seen once. The sequenced sample was peripheral blood. The source of these receptors is a man aged 50 or older with acute or convalescent COVID-19. Both conserved end residues are part of each CDR3. D genes are given only for firm matches. Clone sizes are given selectively: once, few, many, or a class where the clone is expanded.

D: TRBD2; size: NA; V: TRBV2; J: TRBJ2-1; CDR3: CARNSGTSVKERRQFF; DNA: TGTGCCAGAAACTCCGGGACTAGCGTAAAAGAGCGTCGGCAGTTCTTC
D: NA; size: NA; V: TRBV7-2; J: TRBJ1-5; CDR3: CASSLAGLSNQPQHF; DNA: TGTGCCAGCAGCTTAGCAGGACTAAGCAATCAGCCCCAGCATTTT
D: TRBD2; size: NA; V: TRBV5-1; J: TRBJ2-1; CDR3: CASSLGISSGNYNEQFF; DNA: TGCGCCAGCAGCTTGGGGATTTCTAGCGGAAACTACAATGAGCAGTTCTTC
D: NA; size: NA; V: TRBV5-1; J: TRBJ2-1; CDR3: CASSFLGVGGYNEQFF; DNA: TGCGCCAGCAGCTTCTTGGGGGTCGGGGGATACAATGAGCAGTTCTTC
D: NA; size: NA; V: TRBV6-1; J: TRBJ2-4; CDR3: CASSEIGGNIQYF; DNA: TGTGCCAGCAGTGAAATAGGCGGAAACATTCAGTACTTC
D: NA; size: NA; V: TRBV28; J: TRBJ1-2; CDR3: CASSLDSYGYTF; DNA: TGTGCCAGCAGTTTAGACAGCTATGGCTACACCTTC
D: NA; size: NA; V: TRBV11-2; J: TRBJ2-7; CDR3: CASSWPIPYEQYF; DNA: TGTGCCAGCAGCTGGCCGATCCCCTACGAGCAGTACTTC
D: NA; size: NA; V: TRBV10-3; J: TRBJ1-5; CDR3: CAISEGKRLDPQHF; DNA: TGTGCCATCAGTGAGGGCAAGCGACTAGATCCCCAGCATTTT
D: TRBD1; size: once; V: TRBV7-2; J: TRBJ1-3; CDR3: CASSLKAIGGLGNTIYF; DNA: TGTGCCAGCAGCTTAAAGGCAATAGGGGGCCTTGGAAACACCATATATTTT
D: NA; size: NA; V: TRBV2; J: TRBJ1-6; CDR3: CASRPGKGSPLHF; DNA: TGTGCCAGCAGGCCAGGGAAGGGGTCACCCCTCCACTTT
D: TRBD1; size: once; V: TRBV7-2; J: TRBJ1-2; CDR3: CASPSGTGYGYTF; DNA: TGTGCCAGCCCATCCGGGACAGGGTATGGCTACACCTTC
D: NA; size: once; V: TRBV7-8; J: TRBJ2-1; CDR3: CASSLGRMQEQFF; DNA: TGTGCCAGCAGCTTAGGAAGAATGCAGGAGCAGTTCTTC
D: TRBD1; size: NA; V: TRBV7-9; J: TRBJ1-6; CDR3: CASSPETGGNSPLHF; DNA: TGTGCCAGCAGCCCTGAGACAGGGGGTAATTCACCCCTCCACTTT
D: TRBD2; size: NA; V: TRBV2; J: TRBJ2-1; CDR3: CASSGLGLAGGGYNEQFF; DNA: TGTGCCAGCAGTGGGCTGGGACTAGCGGGAGGAGGTTACAATGAGCAGTTCTTC
D: NA; size: NA; V: TRBV2; J: TRBJ1-5; CDR3: CASMWQLNQPQHF; DNA: TGTGCCAGCATGTGGCAGTTAAATCAGCCCCAGCATTTT
D: TRBD1; size: NA; V: TRBV7-9; J: TRBJ2-3; CDR3: CASSSDRATDTQYF; DNA: TGTGCCAGCAGCTCGGACAGGGCGACAGATACGCAGTATTTT
D: TRBD1; size: NA; V: TRBV3-1/TRBV3-2; J: TRBJ1-3; CDR3: CASARGQIKSGNTIYF; DNA: TGTGCCAGCGCCCGGGGACAGATTAAGAGTGGAAACACCATATATTTT
D: NA; size: NA; V: TRBV9; J: TRBJ1-2; CDR3: CASTKRQGGYGYTF; DNA: TGTGCCAGCACCAAGAGGCAGGGCGGCTATGGCTACACCTTC
D: NA; size: NA; V: TRBV7-9; J: TRBJ1-5; CDR3: CASSLAQGGSNQPQHF; DNA: TGTGCCAGCAGCTTAGCCCAGGGTGGGAGCAATCAGCCCCAGCATTTT
D: NA; size: few; V: TRBV2; J: TRBJ2-2; CDR3: CASKSQGTGELFF; DNA: TGTGCCAGCAAAAGTCAGGGCACCGGGGAGCTGTTTTTT
D: TRBD1; size: NA; V: TRBV7-9; J: TRBJ1-2; CDR3: CASSSYRGLGYGYTF; DNA: TGTGCCAGCAGTTCATACAGGGGGCTAGGCTATGGCTACACCTTC
D: TRBD1; size: once; V: TRBV28; J: TRBJ1-2; CDR3: CASSLVQGAYGYTF; DNA: TGTGCCAGCAGTTTAGTCCAGGGGGCATATGGCTACACCTTC
D: TRBD2; size: NA; V: TRBV7-3; J: TRBJ2-1; CDR3: CASSLGLADYNEQFF; DNA: TGTGCCAGCAGCTTAGGCCTAGCGGATTACAATGAGCAGTTCTTC
D: NA; size: NA; V: TRBV19; J: TRBJ1-6; CDR3: CATGTYNSPLHF; DNA: TGTGCCACGGGGACCTATAATTCACCCCTCCACTTT
D: NA; size: NA; V: TRBV12-3/TRBV12-4; J: TRBJ1-6; CDR3: CASSREGGAPLHF; DNA: TGTGCCAGCAGCCGAGAAGGGGGAGCACCCCTCCACTTT
D: NA; size: NA; V: TRBV6-6; J: TRBJ2-7; CDR3: CASSYPGGTGGYEQYF; DNA: TGTGCCAGCAGTTATCCCGGGGGAACTGGGGGCTACGAGCAGTACTTC
D: NA; size: NA; V: TRBV4-3; J: TRBJ2-5; CDR3: CASSQDAFGQQETQYF; DNA: TGCGCCAGCAGCCAAGATGCTTTCGGACAGCAAGAGACCCAGTACTTC
D: NA; size: once; V: TRBV28; J: TRBJ1-5; CDR3: CASSLKQPNQPQHF; DNA: TGTGCCAGCAGTTTAAAACAGCCGAATCAGCCCCAGCATTTT
D: TRBD1; size: few; V: TRBV10-3; J: TRBJ1-4; CDR3: CAIRGTGGTNEKLFF; DNA: TGTGCCATCAGAGGGACAGGGGGAACTAATGAAAAACTGTTTTTT
D: TRBD1; size: few; V: TRBV28; J: TRBJ1-2; CDR3: CASSYGQGYGYTF; DNA: TGTGCCAGCAGTTACGGACAGGGCTATGGCTACACCTTC
D: TRBD1; size: NA; V: TRBV5-8; J: TRBJ1-4; CDR3: CASSLSGQGYNEKLFF; DNA: TGTGCCAGCAGCTTGTCTGGACAGGGGTATAATGAAAAACTGTTTTTT
D: NA; size: few; V: TRBV7-9; J: TRBJ1-4; CDR3: CASSRARGDSFNEKLFF; DNA: TGTGCCAGCAGCCGGGCGCGGGGGGACTCCTTTAATGAAAAACTGTTTTTT
D: NA; size: NA; V: TRBV27; J: TRBJ2-4; CDR3: CASSPQGSGKNIQYF; DNA: TGTGCCAGCAGTCCTCAAGGGTCAGGGAAAAACATTCAGTACTTC
D: TRBD1; size: NA; V: TRBV3-1/TRBV3-2; J: TRBJ1-6; CDR3: CASSQDRGDSPLHF; DNA: TGTGCCAGCAGCCAGGACAGGGGAGATTCACCCCTCCACTTT
D: TRBD1; size: NA; V: TRBV28; J: TRBJ2-5; CDR3: CASSSHGQGGETQYF; DNA: TGTGCCAGCAGTTCCCACGGACAGGGTGGGGAGACCCAGTACTTC
D: NA; size: NA; V: TRBV7-9; J: TRBJ1-1; CDR3: CASSLVVGNTEAFF; DNA: TGTGCCAGCAGCTTAGTTGTCGGGAACACTGAAGCTTTCTTT
D: TRBD2; size: NA; V: TRBV24-1; J: TRBJ2-2; CDR3: CATSDPGLGDTGELFF; DNA: TGTGCCACCAGTGACCCTGGACTAGGGGACACCGGGGAGCTGTTTTTT
D: NA; size: NA; V: TRBV4-3; J: TRBJ1-2; CDR3: CASSQVEGGYGYTF; DNA: TGCGCCAGCAGCCAAGTGGAGGGAGGGTATGGCTACACCTTC
D: TRBD2; size: NA; V: TRBV19; J: TRBJ2-1; CDR3: CASSNRLAGDNEQFF; DNA: TGTGCCAGTAGTAACCGACTAGCGGGTGACAATGAGCAGTTCTTC